The 25 T cell receptor beta chains below all came from one sample that was sequenced in a study of T-cell memory formation after mild COVID-19. Using its own MiXCR run on the 5' RACE reads, TCRdb lists one record per CDR3 protein. The sample consists of 400,000 to 450,000 distinct CDR3 sequences, approximately 19% of them appearing once. Source material: PBMCs or a T cell subset sorted from them (not recorded which). Receptor source: a man younger than 35 who had mild COVID-19 (a few samples of this study predate the infection). Cell type and time point are not known.

V and J are TRBV7-3 and TRBJ2-1; a weak D match, TRBD1 (6 bases). The V and J ends lost 3 bases and 7 bases respectively, with 10 bases between them. Germline V gene sequence: CDR1 SGHTA, CDR2 FQGTGA. CDR3 length: 13 amino acids. The CDR3 loop reads CASSFGGRNEQFF. CDR3 in DNA: TGTGCCAGCAGCTTTGGGGGCAGGAATGAGCAGTTCTTC.

The V call is TRBV20-1, the J call TRBJ1-5; no reliable D call. From germline, CDR1 is DFQATT and CDR2 SNEGSKA (reference sequence). The CDR3 runs 13 residues. Trimming took off 6 bases at V and 4 bases at J, with 13 bases between the two ends. The CDR3 loop is CSAAEVINQPQHF. CDR3 DNA: TGCAGTGCGGCAGAAGTAATAAATCAGCCCCAGCATTTT.

CDR3 coding DNA: TGTGCCAGCAGCCAAGAGGTTGGCTACACCTTC. It specifies CASSQEVGYTF. The genes are TRBV3-1 and TRBJ1-2; no definite D call. Trimming pared 0 bases from V and 7 bases from J, leaving 3 bases between. The CDR3 runs 11 residues. The germline CDR1 and CDR2 sequences are LGHDT and YNNKEL (reference sequence).

The gene calls are TRBV6-6 and TRBJ1-1, with TRBD1 as a possible D gene (5 bases). The V and J ends lost 0 bases and 4 bases respectively, with 15 bases between them. Germline V gene lookup returns CDR1 MNHNY and CDR2 SVGAGI (reference sequence). The CDR3 has 16 residues. The CDR3: CASSYSNTGRGTEAFF. The CDR3 DNA sequence: TGTGCCAGCAGTTACTCGAATACGGGGAGGGGCACTGAAGCTTTCTTT.

The chain employs TRBV5-6 and TRBJ2-5; unclear D gene. CDR3 length: 13 residues. Deletions cut 2 bases from V and 5 bases from J, with 10 bases between. CDR1 SGHDT and CDR2 YYEEEE come from the germline V gene. DNA for the CDR3: TGTGCCAGCAGCTTTGGTGGGGTGGAGACCCAGTACTTC. It is translated as CASSFGGVETQYF.

The chain is built from TRBV5-1 and TRBJ2-2, with 7 bases matching TRBD2. CDR3 size: 16 residues. The V gene end was trimmed by 0 bases and the J gene end by 4 bases; junction bases not matched to a gene: 6. Germline V lookup: CDR1 SGHRS, CDR2 YFSETQ. CDR3 residues: CASSLEAGSTTGELFF. In DNA form, the CDR3 reads TGCGCCAGCAGCTTGGAAGCGGGGAGCACCACCGGGGAGCTGTTTTTT.

This clonotype was detected a few times. The gene calls are TRBV7-8 and TRBJ2-7; D unclear. The CDR3 is made up of 14 amino acids. V lost 3 bases and J lost 4, with 13 bases in between. Germline V gene lookup returns CDR1 SGHVS and CDR2 FQNEAQ. As DNA, the CDR3 is TGTGCCAGCAGCTTGTTTGCAGACCGTTACGAGCAGTACTTC. Translating it yields CASSLFADRYEQYF. Full variable domain (rest looked up from reference TRBV7-8 and TRBJ2-7): GAGVSQSPRYKVAKRGQDVALRCDPISGHVSLFWYQQALGQGPEFLTYFQNEAQLDKSGLPSDRFFAERPEGSVSTLKIQRTQQEDSAVYLCASSLFADRYEQYFGPGTRLTVT.

CDR3 protein: CASSSTPSYGYTF. Written as DNA, the CDR3 is TGTGCCAGCAGCTCGACCCCCTCCTATGGCTACACCTTC. This sequence joins TRBV5-6 and TRBJ1-2; D unclear. Per the germline V gene, CDR1 is SGHDT and CDR2 is YYEEEE. This CDR3 is built from 13 residues. V shed 3 bases and J shed 4 bases, with 10 bases lying between them.

The gene calls are TRBV20-1 and TRBJ1-5; D uncertain. CDR3 length equals 13 residues. The V gene's germline CDR1 is DFQATT and CDR2 SNEGSKA (reference sequence). V was pared by 2 bases and J by 6 bases, with 11 bases between. CDR3 nucleotides: TGCAGTGCTAGATCGGTAATAGGTCAGCCCCAGCATTTT. This encodes CSARSVIGQPQHF.

The chain links TRBV25-1 to TRBJ2-5; 8 nucleotides line up with TRBD2. The V and J ends lost 6 bases and 4 bases, in that order; junction bases with no gene match: 10. This CDR3 is built from 15 residues. The V gene's germline CDR1 is MGHDK and CDR2 SYGVNS. For the CDR3, the DNA is TGTGCCAGCAGGTCCAGTAGCGGGGATGGAGAGACCCAGTACTTC. Protein product: CASRSSSGDGETQYF. The full variable domain, in which reference TRBV25-1 and TRBJ2-5 provide the parts outside the CDR3, is EADIYQTPRYLVIGTGKKITLECSQTMGHDKMYWYQQDPGMELHLIHYSYGVNSTEKGDLSSESTVSRIRTEHFPLTLESARPSHTSQYLCASRSSSGDGETQYFGPGTRLLVL.

The chain uses TRBV20-1 and TRBJ2-1; 12 bases are a match to TRBD2. The length of the CDR3 is 16 residues. Germline lookup yields CDR1 DFQATT and CDR2 SNEGSKA (reference sequence). The junction had 7 bases not matched to a gene; V was cut back by 0 bases and J by 7 bases. The CDR3, as DNA: TGCAGTGCTAGAGATAGAAGACTAGCGGGGGCGAATGAGCAGTTCTTC. It translates to CSARDRRLAGANEQFF.

The V and J genes are TRBV20-1 and TRBJ1-2; 7 bases agree with TRBD1. The germline V gene encodes CDR1 DFQATT and CDR2 SNEGSKA (reference sequence). Trimming removed 4 bases from V and 5 bases from J; junction bases left unmatched: 4. CDR3 length: 12 amino acids. The CDR3 DNA sequence: TGCAGTGCTATCCAGGGGGTTTATGGCTACACCTTC. It is translated as CSAIQGVYGYTF.

Comment on this clonotype: A read error is possible here, since a much larger clone lies one base away. This chain joins TRBV7-2 and TRBJ1-1; D unclear. The CDR3 sequence is 12 residues long. Germline assignment: CDR1 SGHTA and CDR2 FQGNSA. As DNA, the CDR3 is TGTGGCAGCAGCTTTCCGAACACTGAAGCTTTCTTT. Its translation is CGSSFPNTEAFF.

The CDR3 nucleotides are TGCGCCAGCAGCCCCAGGAGCGGGGGTGGCACAGATACGCAGTATTTT. Its translation is CASSPRSGGGTDTQYF. This chain connects TRBV4-3 to TRBJ2-3, with TRBD2 matching over 8 bases. This CDR3 has 16 residues. Germline CDR1 is LGHNA and CDR2 is YSLEER. J gave up 1 base and V 4 bases, and 7 bases lay outside the gene matches.

The table lists this clonotype with a few counts. CDR3 amino acids: CASPGRDRVYTGELFF. CDR3 in DNA: TGTGCCAGCCCCGGCCGGGACAGGGTCTACACCGGGGAGCTGTTTTTT. This chain links TRBV27 with TRBJ2-2, with 9 bases matching TRBD1. CDR1 is MNHEY and CDR2 is SMNVEV in the germline V gene (reference sequence). The V gene end was trimmed by 8 bases and the J gene end by 3 bases; junction bases not matched to a gene: 10. This CDR3 spans 16 amino acids.

This clonotype appeared a few times. V gene TRBV6-5 combines with J gene TRBJ1-2, with unresolved D. V gave up 6 bases and J gave up 10 bases, with 9 bases separating them. The CDR3 loop spans 10 amino acids. Germline V gives CDR1 MNHEY, CDR2 SVGAGI. The CDR3 DNA follows: TGTGCCAGCAGGATACAGTCCTACACCTTC. Residues: CASRIQSYTF.

This chain connects TRBV5-8 to TRBJ2-5; a possible D gene is TRBD1 (6 bases). Trimming shortened V by 5 bases and J by 2 bases, and 10 bases separated the two germline ends. In germline, CDR1 is SGHTS, CDR2 YDEGEE. The length of the CDR3 is 13 residues. The chain's CDR3 is CASRRGQQETQYF. CDR3 in DNA: TGTGCCAGCAGACGAGGACAGCAAGAGACCCAGTACTTC.

The chain uses TRBV29-1 and TRBJ2-1; 8 nucleotides agree with TRBD2. The V and J ends lost 2 bases and 7 bases, in that order; junction bases with no gene match: 10. CDR1 is SQVTM and CDR2 is ANQGSEA in the germline V gene. The CDR3 totals 15 residues. CDR3 residues: CSVESWTSLVNEQFF. In DNA, the CDR3 is TGCAGCGTTGAAAGCTGGACTAGCTTGGTAAATGAGCAGTTCTTC.

This clonotype has only a few counts. V is TRBV6-2 or TRBV6-3 and J is TRBJ1-5; TRBD1 matches at 7 bases. The CDR3 is 13 residues long. Germline values: CDR1 MNHEY, CDR2 SVGEGT. J was trimmed by 4 bases and V by 5 bases; bases with no gene match: 2. The CDR3: CASSTGANQPQHF. The DNA of the CDR3 is TGTGCCAGCAGTACAGGGGCGAATCAGCCCCAGCATTTT.

The chain employs TRBV2 and TRBJ2-2; D call uncertain. The CDR3 length is 13 residues. Trimming shortened V by 8 bases and J by 3 bases, and 10 bases separated the two germline ends. The germline gives CDR1 SNHLY, CDR2 FYNNEI. The CDR3 sequence: CASAKEHTGELFF. For the CDR3, the DNA is TGTGCCAGCGCCAAAGAACACACCGGGGAGCTGTTTTTT.

This clonotype turned up a few times. The V and J genes are TRBV20-1 and TRBJ1-2; TRBD1 agrees at 8 bases. Trimming took 6 bases from V and 2 from J; bases not matched to a gene: 11. From germline, CDR1 is DFQATT and CDR2 SNEGSKA (reference sequence). CDR3 length: 15 amino acids. In nucleotides, the CDR3 is TGCAGTGCCATTCGGACAACAGGGGGGAACTATGGCTACACCTTC. It yields the protein CSAIRTTGGNYGYTF.

This clonotype was detected only a few times. V is TRBV5-5 and J is TRBJ2-5; D perhaps matches TRBD1 (7 bases). Germline V CDR1 and CDR2: SGHKS, YYEKEE (reference sequence). The CDR3 runs 14 residues. V lost 7 bases and J lost 3, with 16 bases in between. CDR3 DNA: TGTGCCAGCTCTCAGGGGGGACGGGAAGAGACCCAGTACTTC. It is translated as CASSQGGREETQYF.

This clonotype has a handful of counts. CDR3 region: CSASVNGRVEYGYTF. The CDR3, as DNA: TGCAGTGCTAGCGTAAACGGCAGGGTCGAGTATGGCTACACCTTC. V is TRBV20-1 and J is TRBJ1-2, with a tentative D call TRBD1 (5 bases). Germline CDR1 is DFQATT and CDR2 is SNEGSKA (reference sequence). Trimming left V 3 bases short and J 5 bases short, with 19 bases between. This CDR3 is built from 15 residues.

This clonotype was counted many times. At one end the junction does not follow the germline gene, possibly because of a read error. The rearrangement links TRBV5-1 to TRBJ1-1, with D possibly TRBD1 on 5 matching bases. The CDR3 loop spans 14 amino acids. Germline CDR1 SGHRS, CDR2 YFSETQ. The CDR3, as DNA: TGCGCCAGCAGATTGGGACGGTCGAACACTGAAGCTTTCTTT. This codes for CASRLGRSNTEAFF.

This clonotype was seen a few times. The chain links TRBV4-3 to TRBJ2-1; no clear D gene. The CDR3 consists of 13 residues. Germline-derived CDR1 and CDR2 are LGHNA and YSLEER. V was shortened by 4 bases and J by 4 bases, with 8 bases between the two germline ends. For the CDR3, the DNA is TGCGCCAGCAGCCGAATTCCATACAATGAGCAGTTCTTC. It is translated as CASSRIPYNEQFF.